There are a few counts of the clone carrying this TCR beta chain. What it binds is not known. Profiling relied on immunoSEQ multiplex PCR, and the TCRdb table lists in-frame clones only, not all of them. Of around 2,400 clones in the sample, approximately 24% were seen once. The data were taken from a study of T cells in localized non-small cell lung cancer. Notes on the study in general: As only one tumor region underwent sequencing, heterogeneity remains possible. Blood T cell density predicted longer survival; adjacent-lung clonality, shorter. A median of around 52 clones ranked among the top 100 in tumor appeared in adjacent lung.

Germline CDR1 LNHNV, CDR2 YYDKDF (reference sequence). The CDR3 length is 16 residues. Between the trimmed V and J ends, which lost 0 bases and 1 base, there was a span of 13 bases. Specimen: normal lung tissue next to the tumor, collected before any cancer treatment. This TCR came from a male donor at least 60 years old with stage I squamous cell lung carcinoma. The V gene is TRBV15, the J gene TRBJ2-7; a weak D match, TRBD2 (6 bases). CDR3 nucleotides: TGTGCCACCAGCAGAGATGGGACTGCCCTTTCCTACGAGCAGTACTTC. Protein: CATSRDGTALSYEQYF. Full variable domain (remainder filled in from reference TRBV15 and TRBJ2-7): DAMVIQNPRYQVTQFGKPVTLSCSQTLNHNVMYWYQQKSSQAPKLLFHYYDKDFNNEADTPDNFQSRRPNTSFCFLDIRSPGLGDTAMYLCATSRDGTALSYEQYFGPGTRLTVT.